This T cell receptor (beta chain) was retrieved from a study of T cell clusters in autoimmune cytopenias. Multiplex touch-down PCR amplified TRB using TRB-A and TRB-B pools in one tube. Following a re-call of the multiplex PCR reads, TCRdb has one entry per CDR3 protein and lacks DNA. The sample totals 2,500 to 3,500 distinct CDR3 sequences. Germline V gene lookup returns CDR1 LNHDA and CDR2 SQIVND (reference sequence). The CDR3 is made up of 13 amino acids. About 39,000 genome equivalents of blood DNA were amplified for TRB. Notes on the study in general: A dominant lymphoma-associated repertoire apparently masked the cluster-lack signature in secondary cytopenia versus chronic lymphocytic leukemia. Primary autoimmune cytopenia patients appeared to lack physiological T cell clusters present in healthy donors.

By frequency, this clonotype registers medium-sized. The antigen is unknown. V gene TRBV19 combines with J gene TRBJ2-1; TCRdb calls TRBD1, which cannot be checked without DNA. This TCR derives from a human donor with an autoimmune cytopenia or autoimmune hepatitis (not recorded which). The sample consisted of peripheral blood. Here the CDR3 reads CASSITQGVGQFF.